This TCR beta chain was sequenced for a study of T cell changes during pregnancy in multiple sclerosis (dated by TCRdb to between 2018 and 2020). About the study as a whole: The study examined how the T cell repertoire changed over the course of pregnancy in women with multiple sclerosis.

Measured from the cysteine to the phenylalanine, the CDR3 is 16 residues long. The retained sequence is limited to the CDR3, 48 bases, with the frame set at the first base. The germline V gene (reference sequence) specifies LNHDA as CDR1 and SQIVND as CDR2. Between the V and J ends, shortened by 8 bases and 0 bases respectively, the junction contains 19 bases. A remark on this clone: What this receptor recognizes is not known. No base quality values were provided; no much bigger clone lies one nucleotide off.

The library was prepared using the immunoSEQ multiplex PCR assay. TCRdb obtained this table from immuneACCESS and retained in-frame rearrangements with V and J assigned. These tables miss some clones; where compared with another copy, unresolved V genes account for less than half of the shortfall, and the remainder is unexplained. For this sample there are under 75,000 clones; over 85% appear just once. 2.5% to 4% of the sample goes to the ten largest clones. The chain is encoded by TRBV19 joined to TRBJ1-1, and TRBD1 may be the D gene, going by 6 matching bases. Sequencing used CD8+ T cells from peripheral blood mononuclear cells, obtained in the second trimester of pregnancy. The TCR was taken from a female donor with multiple sclerosis, enrolled in a pregnancy study. The DNA is as follows: TGTGCCAGTGAAAGGGGGGGTCGGGGTATGAACACTGAAGCTTTCTTT. Its protein reads: CASERGGRGMNTEAFF.